This T cell receptor beta chain was profiled in a study of graft-versus-host responses after intestinal transplantation. About the study: Uniformly, recipients were administered anti-thymocyte globulin induction with subsequent tacrolimus and steroids for approximately three years.

Germline V gene lookup returns CDR1 MNHEY and CDR2 SVGAGI. The ends were cut back, 5 bases at V and 1 base at J, with 9 bases in the middle. This CDR3 contains 13 residues. Profiled with immunoSEQ multiplex PCR; TCRdb holds only in-frame clones, not every one. The sample holds around 25,000 clones, roughly 80% seen once. A remark on this clone: The antigen is undetermined.

Overall study findings and caveats: Some GvH clones appeared in ileal mucosa or blood before recipient bone marrow. Circulating GvH clone levels at their peak were associated with HvG declines (early post-transplant). When patients had graft-donor T cell macrochimerism, their allografts held high graft-versus-host to host-versus-graft clonal ratios.

The sequences come from unstimulated CD4+ T cells sorted from spleen or lymph node cells, collected before intestinal transplant. This receptor was taken from a human donor who received an intestinal transplant. The chain is built from TRBV6-5 and TRBJ2-7, with D possibly TRBD2 on 5 matching bases. CDR3 residues: CASSRTGSYEQYF. The CDR3 nucleotides are TGTGCCAGCAGTCGGACTGGGTCCTACGAGCAGTACTTC.